This T cell receptor beta chain was found in a study of OX40 agonist ivuxolimab in advanced cancers. At the level of the study: Age averaged approximately 60 years (range roughly 20 to 90), and 82.7% were male.

A few counts support this clone. The data were produced by immunoSEQ multiplex PCR, yet TCRdb's version contains in-frame clones alone and is incomplete. The sample contains approximately 15,000 clones, 86% of which appear only once. Germline V gene sequence: CDR1 SGHTA, CDR2 FQGNSA. CDR3 size: 12 residues. V was cut by 1 base and J by 4 bases, with 5 bases left in between. The genes are TRBV7-2 and TRBJ2-7; D uncertain. The sequenced sample was CD4+ or CD8+ T cells sorted from blood, obtained in a trial of the OX40 agonist ivuxolimab. The source is an adult with an advanced solid tumor such as melanoma, head and neck, liver or kidney cancer. CDR3 DNA sequence: TGTGCCAGCAGCTTAGAACTTTACGAGCAGTACTTC. Its protein is CASSLELYEQYF.